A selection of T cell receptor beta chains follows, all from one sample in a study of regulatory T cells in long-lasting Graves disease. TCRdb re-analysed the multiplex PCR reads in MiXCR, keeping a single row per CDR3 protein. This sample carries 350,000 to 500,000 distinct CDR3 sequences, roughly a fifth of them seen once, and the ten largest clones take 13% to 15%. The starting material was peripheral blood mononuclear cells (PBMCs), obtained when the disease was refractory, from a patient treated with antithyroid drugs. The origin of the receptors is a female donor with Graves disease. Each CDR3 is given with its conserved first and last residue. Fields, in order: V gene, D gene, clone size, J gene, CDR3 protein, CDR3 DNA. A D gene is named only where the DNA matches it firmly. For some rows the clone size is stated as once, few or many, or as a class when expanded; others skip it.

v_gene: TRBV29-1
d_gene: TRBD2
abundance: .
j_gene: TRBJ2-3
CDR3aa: CSAGGLAPDTQYF
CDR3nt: TGCAGCGCCGGTGGACTAGCTCCAGATACGCAGTATTTT

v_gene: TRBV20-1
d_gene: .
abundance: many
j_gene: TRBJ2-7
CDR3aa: CSARVGGRYEQYF
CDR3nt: TGCAGTGCTAGAGTTGGGGGCCGTTACGAGCAGTACTTC

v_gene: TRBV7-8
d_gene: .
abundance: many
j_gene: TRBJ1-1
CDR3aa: CASSLSWGRGVNTEIAEAFF
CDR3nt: TGTGCCAGCAGCTTATCATGGGGCCGCGGGGTAAACACCGAGATTGCTGAAGCTTTCTTT

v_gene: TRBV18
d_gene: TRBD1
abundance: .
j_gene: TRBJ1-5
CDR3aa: CASSPDRGGNQPQHF
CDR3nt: TGTGCCAGCTCACCGGACAGGGGAGGCAATCAGCCCCAGCATTTT

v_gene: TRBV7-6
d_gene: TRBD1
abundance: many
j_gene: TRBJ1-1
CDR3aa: CASSQGALYTEAFF
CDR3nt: TGTGCCAGCAGTCAGGGGGCCCTATACACTGAAGCTTTCTTT

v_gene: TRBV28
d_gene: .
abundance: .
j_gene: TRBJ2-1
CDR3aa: CASSTGAGLNNEQFF
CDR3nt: TGTGCCAGCAGTACAGGGGCGGGACTCAACAATGAGCAGTTCTTC

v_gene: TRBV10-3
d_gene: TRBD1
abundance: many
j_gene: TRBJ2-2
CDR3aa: CAIRSGTANTGELFF
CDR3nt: TGTGCCATCAGGTCCGGGACAGCGAACACCGGGGAGCTGTTTTTT

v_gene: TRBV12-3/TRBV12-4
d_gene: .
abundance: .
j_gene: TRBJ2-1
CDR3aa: CATAFLYNEQFF
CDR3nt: TGTGCCACCGCTTTCCTCTACAATGAGCAGTTCTTC

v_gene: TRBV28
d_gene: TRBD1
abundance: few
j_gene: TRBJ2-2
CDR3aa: CASSLSPRQGDSPGELFF
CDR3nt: TGTGCCAGCAGTTTATCCCCCAGACAGGGGGATAGTCCCGGGGAGCTGTTTTTT

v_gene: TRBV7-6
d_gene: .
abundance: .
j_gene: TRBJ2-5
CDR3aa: CASSTRADIQETQYF
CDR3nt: TGTGCCAGCAGCACGCGCGCGGACATTCAAGAGACCCAGTACTTC

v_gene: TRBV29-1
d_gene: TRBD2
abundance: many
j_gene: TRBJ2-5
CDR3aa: CSVAGLAGRQETQYF
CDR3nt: TGCAGCGTTGCCGGACTAGCGGGACGCCAAGAGACCCAGTACTTC

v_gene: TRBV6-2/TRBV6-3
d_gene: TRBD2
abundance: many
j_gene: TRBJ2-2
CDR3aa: CASSYSAGGAGELFF
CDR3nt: TGTGCCAGCAGTTACTCGGCGGGAGGGGCCGGGGAGCTGTTTTTT

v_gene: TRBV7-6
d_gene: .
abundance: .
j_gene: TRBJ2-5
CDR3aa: CASSLESGPQETQYF
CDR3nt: TGTGCCAGCAGCTTAGAGTCTGGGCCGCAAGAGACCCAGTACTTC

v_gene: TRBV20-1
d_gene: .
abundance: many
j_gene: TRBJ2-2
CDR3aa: CSALKDGELFF
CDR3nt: TGCAGTGCTCTAAAAGACGGGGAGCTGTTTTTT

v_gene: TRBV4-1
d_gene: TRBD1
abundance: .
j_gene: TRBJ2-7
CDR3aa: CASSQDRGQVPEQYF
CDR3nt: TGCGCCAGCAGCCAAGATCGAGGACAGGTCCCCGAGCAGTACTTC

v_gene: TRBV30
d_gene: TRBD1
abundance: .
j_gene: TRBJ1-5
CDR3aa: CAWSTIRGPGNQPQHF
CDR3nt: TGTGCCTGGAGTACCATCAGGGGGCCGGGCAATCAGCCCCAGCATTTT

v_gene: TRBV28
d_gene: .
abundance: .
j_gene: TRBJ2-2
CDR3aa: CASSSVQMVTGELFF
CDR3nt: TGTGCCAGCAGTTCTGTACAGATGGTAACCGGGGAGCTGTTTTTT

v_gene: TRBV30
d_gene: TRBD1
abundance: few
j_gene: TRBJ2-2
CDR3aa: CAWDRENTGELFF
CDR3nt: TGTGCCTGGGACAGGGAGAACACCGGGGAGCTGTTTTTT

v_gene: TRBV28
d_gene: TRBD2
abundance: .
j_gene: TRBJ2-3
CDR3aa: CASVSASGRGKDTQYF
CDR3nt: TGTGCCAGCGTTTCGGCTAGCGGGAGGGGTAAAGATACGCAGTATTTT

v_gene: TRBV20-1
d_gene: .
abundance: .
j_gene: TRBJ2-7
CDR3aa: CSATTTPVF
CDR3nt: TGCAGTGCCACCACCACGCCCGTATTC

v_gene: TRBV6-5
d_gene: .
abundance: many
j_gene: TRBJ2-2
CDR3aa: CASSYSGTRGTGELFF
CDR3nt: TGTGCCAGCAGTTACTCCGGCACGCGGGGCACCGGGGAGCTGTTTTTT

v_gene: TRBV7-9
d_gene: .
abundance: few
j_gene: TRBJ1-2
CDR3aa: CASSRDRGTNYGYTF
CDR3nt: TGTGCCAGCAGTCGAGATAGGGGGACTAACTATGGCTACACCTTC

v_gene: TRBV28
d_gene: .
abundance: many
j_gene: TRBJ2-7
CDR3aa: CASSIAGHPGEQYF
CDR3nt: TGTGCCAGCAGTATAGCCGGACACCCTGGCGAGCAGTACTTC

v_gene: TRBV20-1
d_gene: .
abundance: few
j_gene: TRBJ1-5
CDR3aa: CSVSGRSSGPQHF
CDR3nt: TGCAGTGTCTCCGGCCGCTCGTCTGGGCCCCAGCATTTT

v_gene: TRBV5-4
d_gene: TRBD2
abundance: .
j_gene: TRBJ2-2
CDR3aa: CASSPSGRGTGELFF
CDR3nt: TGTGCCAGCAGCCCTAGCGGGAGGGGCACCGGGGAGCTGTTTTTT

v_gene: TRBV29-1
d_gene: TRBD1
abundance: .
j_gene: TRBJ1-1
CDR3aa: CSVQSRGYTEAFF
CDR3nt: TGCAGCGTTCAAAGCAGGGGGTACACTGAAGCTTTCTTT

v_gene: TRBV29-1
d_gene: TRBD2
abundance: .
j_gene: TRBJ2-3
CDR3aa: CSGNGLAQSTDTQYF
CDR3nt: TGCAGCGGGAACGGACTAGCGCAGAGCACAGATACGCAGTATTTT

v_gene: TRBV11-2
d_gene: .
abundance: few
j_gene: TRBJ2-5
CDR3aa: CASSQVGGLPETQYF
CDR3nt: TGTGCCAGCAGCCAAGTTGGGGGGCTCCCAGAGACCCAGTACTTC

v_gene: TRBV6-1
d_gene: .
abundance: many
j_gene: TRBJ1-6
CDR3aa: CASSEAGQENSPLHF
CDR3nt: TGTGCCAGCAGTGAAGCCGGCCAGGAAAATTCACCCCTCCACTTT

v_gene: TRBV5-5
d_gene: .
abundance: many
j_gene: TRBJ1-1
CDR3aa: CASSLTAGAEAFF
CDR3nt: TGTGCCAGCAGTCTAACAGCGGGCGCTGAAGCTTTCTTT

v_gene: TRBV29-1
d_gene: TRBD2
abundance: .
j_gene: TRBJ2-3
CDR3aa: CSVDAGGGADTQYF
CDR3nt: TGCAGCGTTGACGCGGGAGGAGGGGCAGATACGCAGTATTTT

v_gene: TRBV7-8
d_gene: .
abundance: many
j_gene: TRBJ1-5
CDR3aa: CASSPWAGFQPQHF
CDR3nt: TGTGCCAGCAGCCCCTGGGCAGGATTTCAGCCCCAGCATTTT

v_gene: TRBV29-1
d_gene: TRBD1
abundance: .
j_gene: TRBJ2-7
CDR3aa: CSVEIRDRGYEQYF
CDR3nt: TGCAGCGTTGAGATCCGGGACAGGGGGTACGAGCAGTACTTC

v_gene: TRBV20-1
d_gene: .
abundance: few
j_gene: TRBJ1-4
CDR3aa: CSAPPGSTNEKLFF
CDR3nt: TGCAGTGCCCCCCCTGGATCAACTAATGAAAAACTGTTTTTT

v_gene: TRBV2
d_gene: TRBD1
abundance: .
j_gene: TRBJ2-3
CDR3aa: CASGDSSRTDTQYF
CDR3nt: TGTGCCAGCGGGGACAGCTCCCGCACAGATACGCAGTATTTT

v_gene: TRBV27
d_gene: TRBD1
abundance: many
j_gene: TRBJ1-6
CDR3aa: CASNAQPTGNSPLHF
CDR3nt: TGTGCCAGCAACGCTCAACCGACAGGGAATTCACCCCTCCACTTT

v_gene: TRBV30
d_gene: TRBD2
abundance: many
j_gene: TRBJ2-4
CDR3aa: CAWSVHGLAGAGAKNIQYF
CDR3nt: TGTGCCTGGAGTGTACACGGACTAGCGGGAGCGGGAGCCAAAAACATTCAGTACTTC

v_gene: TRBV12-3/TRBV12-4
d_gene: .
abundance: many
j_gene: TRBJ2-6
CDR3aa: CASSYGGGGSGANVLTF
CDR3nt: TGTGCCAGCAGTTACGGGGGCGGGGGCTCTGGGGCCAACGTCCTGACTTTC

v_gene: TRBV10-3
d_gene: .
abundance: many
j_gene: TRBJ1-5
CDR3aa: CAISSGSQPQHF
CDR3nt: TGTGCCATCAGTTCGGGGTCTCAGCCCCAGCATTTT

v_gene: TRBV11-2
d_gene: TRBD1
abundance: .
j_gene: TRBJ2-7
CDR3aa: CASSLTAHRDRFYEQYF
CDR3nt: TGTGCCAGCAGCTTAACGGCGCACCGGGACAGGTTTTACGAGCAGTACTTC

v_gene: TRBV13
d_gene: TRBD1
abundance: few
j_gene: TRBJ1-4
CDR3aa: CASSSPGGEKLFF
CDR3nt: TGTGCCAGCAGTTCACCAGGGGGTGAAAAACTGTTTTTT

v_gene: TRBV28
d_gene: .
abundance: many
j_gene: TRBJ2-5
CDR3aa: CASKRVVQETQYF
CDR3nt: TGTGCCAGCAAACGGGTAGTCCAAGAGACCCAGTACTTC

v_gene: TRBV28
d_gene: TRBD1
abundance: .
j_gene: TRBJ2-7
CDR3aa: CASSPRPGGSYEQYF
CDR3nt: TGTGCCAGCAGTCCCCGACCAGGGGGCTCCTACGAGCAGTACTTC

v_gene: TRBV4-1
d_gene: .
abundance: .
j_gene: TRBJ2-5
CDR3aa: CASSRGGTDQETQYF
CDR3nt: TGCGCCAGCAGCCGGGGCGGGACCGATCAAGAGACCCAGTACTTC

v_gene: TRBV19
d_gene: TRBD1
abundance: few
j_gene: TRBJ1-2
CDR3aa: CASSIPDRAYGYTF
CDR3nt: TGTGCCAGTAGTATCCCGGACAGGGCCTATGGCTACACCTTC

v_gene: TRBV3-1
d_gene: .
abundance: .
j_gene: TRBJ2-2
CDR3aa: CASSQNGITGELFF
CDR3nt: TGTGCCAGCAGCCAAAACGGGATTACCGGGGAGCTGTTTTTT

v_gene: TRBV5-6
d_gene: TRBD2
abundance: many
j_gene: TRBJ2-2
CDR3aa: CASSSASGTGELFF
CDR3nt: TGTGCCAGCAGCTCGGCTAGCGGGACCGGGGAGCTGTTTTTT

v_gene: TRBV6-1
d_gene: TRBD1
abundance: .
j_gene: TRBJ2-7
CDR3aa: CASSASSGTGASYEQYF
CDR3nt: TGTGCCAGCAGTGCCTCCTCCGGGACAGGGGCCTCCTACGAGCAGTACTTC

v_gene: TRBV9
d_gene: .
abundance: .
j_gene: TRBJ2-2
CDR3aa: CASCSGDTGELFF
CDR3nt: TGTGCCAGCTGCTCGGGAGACACCGGGGAGCTGTTTTTT

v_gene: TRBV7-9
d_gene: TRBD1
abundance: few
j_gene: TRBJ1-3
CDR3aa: CASSPDRDDIYF
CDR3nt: TGTGCCAGCAGCCCGGACAGGGACGACATATATTTT

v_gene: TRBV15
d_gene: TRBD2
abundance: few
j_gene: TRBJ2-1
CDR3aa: CATSGGLAGQQFF
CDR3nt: TGTGCCACCAGCGGGGGACTAGCGGGCCAACAGTTCTTC